The source of this T cell receptor (beta chain) is a study of beta chain features in type 1 diabetes. Study information: Cell yields, age and gender were similar between patients and healthy donors. Taken together, all samples contributed some 98 million examined sorted cells. Study findings and constraints: Patients with Type 1 diabetes showed moderately but significantly shorter TCRB CDR3s in all four CD4+ subsets.

Germline CDR1 is SGHRS and CDR2 is YFSETQ. This CDR3 comprises 16 residues. The trim removed 2 bases at V and 0 bases at J, leaving 6 bases unmatched. In the case of this clone: No antigen is known for it.

About 110 mL of blood, on average, came from one heparinised draw per donor. All sorted populations exceeded 95% purity. As every portion of the isolated RNA was reverse transcribed, the sequencing read expressed TCRB transcripts. Profiled with immunoSEQ multiplex PCR; TCRdb holds only in-frame clones, not every one. This table has around 280,000 clones, 15% appearing once. The genes are TRBV5-1 and TRBJ1-2; 8 positions match TRBD1. Specimen: naive CD4+ T cells from blood. The clonotype originates from a young man with type 1 diabetes. In nucleotides, the CDR3 is TGCGCCAGCAGCTTTTCCGCAGGGGGCACTAACTATGGCTACACCTTC. Amino acid sequence: CASSFSAGGTNYGYTF.